The clone carrying this T cell receptor beta chain was recorded a few times. The antigen is undetermined. This sample is part of a study of T cells in Graves' hyperthyroidism and ophthalmopathy. About the study: Peripheral blood was secured at the point of initial diagnosis, before any treatment.

Source material for PBMCs was more than 7.5 ml fresh peripheral blood. The study, taken as a whole, reports: Onset of ophthalmopathy came a median 6.5 months after the model predicted it. Most thyroid clonotypes expanded above 0.001 were also detected in blood.

RNA transcripts provided the source from which TCR beta CDR3 regions were amplified. First-round RT-PCR targeting the TCR CDR3 was performed with the HTBI primer set. MiXCR, run by TCRdb on the multiplex PCR reads, gives a single entry per CDR3 protein. The data show about 250,000 distinct CDR3 sequences, 20% to 25% seen once. The junction had 11 bases not matched to a gene; V was cut back by 6 bases and J by 4 bases. The CDR3 totals 15 residues. Germline CDR1 LNHDA, CDR2 SQIVND (reference sequence). This sequence joins TRBV19 and TRBJ1-1; TRBD1 aligns across 7 bases. The specimen sequenced was blood. The TCR was taken from a man aged 25-45 years with Graves' ophthalmopathy. Written as DNA, the CDR3 is TGTGCCAGTAGACAAATACTCAGGGGGGGCACTGAAGCTTTCTTT. As protein: CASRQILRGGTEAFF.